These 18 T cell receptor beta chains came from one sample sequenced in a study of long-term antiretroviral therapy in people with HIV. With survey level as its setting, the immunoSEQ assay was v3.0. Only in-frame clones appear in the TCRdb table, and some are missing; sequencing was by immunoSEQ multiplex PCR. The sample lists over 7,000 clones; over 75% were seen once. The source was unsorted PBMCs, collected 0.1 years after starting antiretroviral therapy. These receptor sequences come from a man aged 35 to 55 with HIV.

This CDR3 is CASSLDTYEQYF. The DNA for the CDR3 is TGTGCCAGCAGCTTGGACACCTACGAGCAGTACTTC. V is TRBV5-4 and J is TRBJ2-7; D uncertain. Trimming shortened V by 0 bases and J by 2 bases, and 3 bases separated the two germline ends. In germline, CDR1 is SGHNT, CDR2 YYREEE (reference sequence). This CDR3 has 12 residues.

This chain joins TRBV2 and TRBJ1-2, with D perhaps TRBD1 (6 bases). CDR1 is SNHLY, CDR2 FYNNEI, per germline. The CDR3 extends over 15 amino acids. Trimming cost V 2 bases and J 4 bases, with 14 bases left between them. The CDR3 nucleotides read TGTGCCAGCAGTGAATCGGGGGGGCACTTCTATGGCTACACCTTC. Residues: CASSESGGHFYGYTF. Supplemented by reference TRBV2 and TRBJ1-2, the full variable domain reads EPEVTQTPSHQVTQMGQEVILRCVPISNHLYFYWYRQILGQKVEFLVSFYNNEISEKSEIFDDQFSVERPDGSNFTLKIRSTKLEDSAMYFCASSESGGHFYGYTFGSGTRLTVV.

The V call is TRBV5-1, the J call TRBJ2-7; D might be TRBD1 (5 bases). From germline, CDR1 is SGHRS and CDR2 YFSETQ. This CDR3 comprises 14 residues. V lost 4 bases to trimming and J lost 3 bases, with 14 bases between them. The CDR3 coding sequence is TGCGCCAGCAGCCCGCAGGGCTACCTCTACGAGCAGTACTTC. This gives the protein CASSPQGYLYEQYF.

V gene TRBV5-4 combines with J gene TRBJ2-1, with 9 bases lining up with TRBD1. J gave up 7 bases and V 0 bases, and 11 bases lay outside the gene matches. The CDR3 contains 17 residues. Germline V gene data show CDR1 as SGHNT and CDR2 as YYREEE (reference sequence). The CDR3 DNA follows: TGTGCCAGCAGCTTGGGCCTAAACAGGGGGCGGGGGAATGAGCAGTTCTTC. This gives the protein CASSLGLNRGRGNEQFF. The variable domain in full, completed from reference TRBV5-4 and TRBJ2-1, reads ETGVTQSPTHLIKTRGQQVTLRCSSQSGHNTVSWYQQALGQGPQFIFQYYREEENGRGNFPPRFSGLQFPNYSSELNVNALELDDSALYLCASSLGLNRGRGNEQFFGPGTRLTVL.

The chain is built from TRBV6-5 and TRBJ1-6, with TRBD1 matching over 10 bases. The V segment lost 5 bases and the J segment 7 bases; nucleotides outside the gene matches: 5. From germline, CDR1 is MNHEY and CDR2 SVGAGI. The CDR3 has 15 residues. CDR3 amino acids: CASSSDRGLNSPLHF. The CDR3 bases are TGTGCCAGCAGTAGCGACAGGGGGCTGAATTCACCCCTCCACTTT.

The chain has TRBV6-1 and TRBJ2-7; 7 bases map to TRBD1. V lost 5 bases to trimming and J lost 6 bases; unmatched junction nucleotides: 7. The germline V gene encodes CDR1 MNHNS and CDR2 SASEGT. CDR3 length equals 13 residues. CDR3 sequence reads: CASSSKQGSEQYF. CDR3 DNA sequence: TGTGCCAGCAGTTCGAAACAGGGGAGCGAGCAGTACTTC.

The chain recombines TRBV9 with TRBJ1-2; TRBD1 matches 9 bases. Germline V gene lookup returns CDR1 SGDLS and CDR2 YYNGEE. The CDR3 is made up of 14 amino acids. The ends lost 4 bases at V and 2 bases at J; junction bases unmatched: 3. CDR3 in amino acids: CASSPGTGNYGYTF. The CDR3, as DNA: TGTGCCAGCAGCCCCGGGACAGGGAACTATGGCTACACCTTC.

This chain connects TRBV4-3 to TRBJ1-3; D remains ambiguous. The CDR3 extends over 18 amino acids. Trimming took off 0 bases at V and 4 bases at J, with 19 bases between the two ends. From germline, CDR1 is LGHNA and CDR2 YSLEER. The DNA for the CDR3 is TGCGCCAGCAGCCAAGATCTGGCGGCTCCGGGATCAGGAAACACCATATATTTT. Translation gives CASSQDLAAPGSGNTIYF.

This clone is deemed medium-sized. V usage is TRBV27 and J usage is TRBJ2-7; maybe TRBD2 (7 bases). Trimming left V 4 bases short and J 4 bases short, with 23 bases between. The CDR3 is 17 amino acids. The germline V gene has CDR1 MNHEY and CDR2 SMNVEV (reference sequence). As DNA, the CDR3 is TGTGCCAGCAGTTCCACATCGAGGGGGGGGCACGGGTACGAGCAGTACTTC. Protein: CASSSTSRGGHGYEQYF.

As DNA, the CDR3 is TGTGCCAGTACCTCTAGACAGGGGGACGAGCAGTACTTC. It codes for CASTSRQGDEQYF. The chain recombines TRBV19 with TRBJ2-7; 9 bases are shared with TRBD1. Germline lookup yields CDR1 LNHDA and CDR2 SQIVND (reference sequence). The CDR3 runs 13 residues. J gave up 5 bases and V 7 bases, and 6 bases lay outside the gene matches.

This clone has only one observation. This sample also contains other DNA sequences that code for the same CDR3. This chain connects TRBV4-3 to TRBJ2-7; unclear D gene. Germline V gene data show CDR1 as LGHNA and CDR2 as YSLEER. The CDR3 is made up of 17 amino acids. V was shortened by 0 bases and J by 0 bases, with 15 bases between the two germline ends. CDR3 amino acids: CASSQDQTYTISYEQYF. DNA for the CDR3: TGCGCCAGCAGCCAAGATCAGACCTACACCATCTCCTACGAGCAGTACTTC.

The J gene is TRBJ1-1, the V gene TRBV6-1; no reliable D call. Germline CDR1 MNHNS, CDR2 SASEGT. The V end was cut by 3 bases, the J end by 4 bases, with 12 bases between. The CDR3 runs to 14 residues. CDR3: CASSDPDISTEAFF. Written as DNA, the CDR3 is TGTGCCAGCAGTGACCCCGACATTAGCACTGAAGCTTTCTTT.

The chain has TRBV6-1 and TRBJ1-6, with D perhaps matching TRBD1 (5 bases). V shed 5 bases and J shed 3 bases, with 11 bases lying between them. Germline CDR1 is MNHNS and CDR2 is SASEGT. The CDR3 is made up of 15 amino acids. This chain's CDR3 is CASSPQEIYNSPLHF. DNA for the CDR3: TGTGCCAGCAGTCCACAGGAGATCTATAATTCACCCCTCCACTTT.

CDR3: CASSAGRGTEAFF. CDR3 in DNA: TGTGCCAGCAGTGCGGGCAGGGGGACTGAAGCTTTCTTT. This chain uses TRBV2 with TRBJ1-1; 7 bases agree with TRBD1. Germline CDR1 reads SNHLY; CDR2 reads FYNNEI. The CDR3 spans 13 residues. V shed 4 bases, J shed 5 bases, and the junction held 4 bases outside the gene matches.

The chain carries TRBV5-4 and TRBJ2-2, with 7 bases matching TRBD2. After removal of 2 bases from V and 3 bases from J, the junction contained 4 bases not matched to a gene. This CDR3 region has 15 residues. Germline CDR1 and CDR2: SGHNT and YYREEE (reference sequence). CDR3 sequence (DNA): TGTGCCAGCAGCTTTCAGCGGGGTGACACCGGGGAGCTGTTTTTT. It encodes CASSFQRGDTGELFF.

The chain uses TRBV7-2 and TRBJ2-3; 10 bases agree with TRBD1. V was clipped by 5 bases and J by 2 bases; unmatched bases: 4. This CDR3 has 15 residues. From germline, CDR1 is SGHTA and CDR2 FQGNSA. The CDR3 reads CASSPGQGDTDTQYF. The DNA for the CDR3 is TGTGCCAGCAGCCCTGGACAGGGGGACACAGATACGCAGTATTTT.

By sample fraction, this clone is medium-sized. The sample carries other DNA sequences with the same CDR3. CDR3: CASSYSGRNSPLHF. CDR3 DNA sequence: TGTGCCAGCAGTTACTCGGGGAGGAATTCACCCCTCCACTTT. This chain uses TRBV6-5 with TRBJ1-6; no reliable D call. Trimming left V 0 bases short and J 7 bases short, with 7 bases between. Germline lookup yields CDR1 MNHEY and CDR2 SVGAGI. The CDR3 runs 14 residues.

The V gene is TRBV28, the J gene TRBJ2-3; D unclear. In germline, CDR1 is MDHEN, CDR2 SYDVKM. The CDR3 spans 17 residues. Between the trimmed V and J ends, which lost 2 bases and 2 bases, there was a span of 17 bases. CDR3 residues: CASSLRAERGDTDTQYF. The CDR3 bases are TGTGCCAGCAGTTTAAGGGCCGAGAGAGGAGACACAGATACGCAGTATTTT. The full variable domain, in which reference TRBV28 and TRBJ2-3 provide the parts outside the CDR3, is DVKVTQSSRYLVKRTGEKVFLECVQDMDHENMFWYRQDPGLGLRLIYFSYDVKMKEKGDIPEGYSVSREKKERFSLILESASTNQTSMYLCASSLRAERGDTDTQYFGPGTRLTVL.